The 16 T cell receptor beta chains given below trace back to one sample, sequenced in a study of T-cell reconstitution after alpha-beta-depleted transplantation in children. Preparing the TCRbeta library involved the use of unique molecular identifiers. TCRdb recomputed calls from the PCR reads with MiXCR, one row per CDR3 protein. In the table there are approximately 270,000 distinct CDR3 sequences, around 9.6% of which are singletons. Here the sequenced sample was PBMCs from the stem cell graft donor, taken from the stem cell graft. Receptors originate from a human donor who donated a stem cell graft to a child with SCID.

This clonotype was counted ten times or more. The chain recombines TRBV3-1 with TRBJ2-1; D call uncertain. Germline V gives CDR1 LGHDT, CDR2 YNNKEL (reference sequence). The CDR3 extends over 14 amino acids. Deletions cut 2 bases from V and 4 bases from J, with 9 bases between. CDR3 DNA: TGTGCCAGCAGCCAACTAGACCCTTACAATGAGCAGTTCTTC. Translating it yields CASSQLDPYNEQFF.

This clonotype was counted between two and nine times. The chain links TRBV3-1 to TRBJ2-5; D gene ambiguous. Germline CDR1 and CDR2: LGHDT and YNNKEL (reference sequence). CDR3 size: 16 residues. Trimming took off 0 bases at V and 4 bases at J, with 15 bases between the two ends. CDR3 amino acids: CASSQDGDSLGETQYF. The CDR3, as DNA: TGTGCCAGCAGCCAAGATGGGGATTCCCTAGGAGAGACCCAGTACTTC.

This clonotype was picked up a small number of times. The V and J genes are TRBV6-5 and TRBJ2-3; D might be TRBD2 (5 bases). Germline V CDR1 and CDR2: MNHEY, SVGAGI. Between the trimmed V and J ends, which lost 0 bases and 4 bases, there was a span of 11 bases. CDR3 length equals 15 residues. The CDR3 region is CASSYSVGEADTQYF. CDR3 sequence (DNA): TGTGCCAGCAGTTACTCGGTCGGGGAAGCAGATACGCAGTATTTT.

This clonotype was seen at least ten times. V is TRBV25-1 and J is TRBJ2-1; 13 positions agree with TRBD2. Germline assignment: CDR1 MGHDK and CDR2 SYGVNS. The CDR3 contains 17 residues. Germline trimming cut 4 bases from V and 4 bases from J; bases unmatched to any gene: 7. The CDR3 region has the DNA TGTGCCAGCAGTGCTAAACTAGCGGGGGGGGAGTACAATGAGCAGTTCTTC. Protein product: CASSAKLAGGEYNEQFF.

The J gene is TRBJ2-5, the V gene TRBV11-2, with D unresolved. The CDR3 runs to 15 residues. V was pared by 1 base and J by 2 bases, with 11 bases between. CDR1 is SGHAT, CDR2 FQNNGV, per germline. The chain's CDR3 is CASSLARHNQETQYF. Here the CDR3 DNA reads TGTGCCAGCAGCTTAGCCAGACACAATCAAGAGACCCAGTACTTC.

V is TRBV6-1 and J is TRBJ1-3, with D unclear. The CDR3 sequence is 14 residues long. The V end lost 6 bases, the J end lost 0 bases, and 9 bases lay between the germline ends. CDR1 is MNHNS and CDR2 is SASEGT in the germline V gene. CDR3 sequence (DNA): TGTGCCAGCAGGCGCGAGAGCTCTGGAAACACCATATATTTT. This encodes CASRRESSGNTIYF.

The V call is TRBV15, the J call TRBJ2-6; 8 bases are a match to TRBD2. There are 16 residues in the CDR3. Germline CDR1 LNHNV, CDR2 YYDKDF (reference sequence). The trim removed 8 bases at V and 1 base at J, leaving 7 bases unmatched. For the CDR3, the DNA is TGTGCCACCCGAGCGGGGGCTATATCTGGGGCCAACGTCCTGACTTTC. The encoded protein is CATRAGAISGANVLTF.

J is TRBJ2-2 and V is TRBV5-1; D is perhaps TRBD2 (7 bases). This CDR3 comprises 15 residues. The germline V and J ends were trimmed by 4 bases and 0 bases, with 10 bases remaining between them. Looked up from germline, CDR1 is SGHRS and CDR2 is YFSETQ. The DNA for the CDR3 is TGCGCCAGCAGCGGGGGGGGCCCGAACACCGGGGAGCTGTTTTTT. This sequence encodes CASSGGGPNTGELFF.

In this sample, this clonotype turned up a few times. This sequence joins TRBV2 and TRBJ2-1, with D perhaps matching TRBD1 (5 bases). The ends were cut back, 1 base at V and 5 bases at J, with 6 bases in the middle. The CDR3 sequence is 13 residues long. Per the germline V gene, CDR1 is SNHLY and CDR2 is FYNNEI. The CDR3 protein is CASSEEGHNEQFF. DNA of the CDR3: TGTGCCAGCAGTGAAGAGGGGCACAATGAGCAGTTCTTC.

This clonotype was recorded many times. The CDR3 DNA is TGTGCCAGCAGTGAAAGTGGACAGAATAATTCACCCCTCCACTTT. It specifies CASSESGQNNSPLHF. The chain uses TRBV2 and TRBJ1-6, with a possible D match to TRBD1 (6 bases). V lost 2 bases to trimming and J lost 5 bases, with 10 bases between them. The germline gives CDR1 SNHLY, CDR2 FYNNEI. The CDR3 contains 15 residues.

V is TRBV5-5 and J is TRBJ2-7; 10 bases line up with TRBD1. The CDR3 spans 15 residues. The V gene's germline CDR1 is SGHKS and CDR2 YYEKEE (reference sequence). Trimming at V came to 0 bases and at J to 7 bases, leaving 7 bases not matched to a gene. CDR3 nucleotides: TGTGCCAGCAGCTTGGAGGGACAGGGGTCTCGGGAGCAGTACTTC. Protein sequence: CASSLEGQGSREQYF.

In its sample, this clonotype was seen many times. The chain carries TRBV7-8 and TRBJ2-5; possible D gene TRBD2, 6 bases. The germline CDR1 and CDR2 sequences are SGHVS and FQNEAQ. The ends were cut back, 5 bases at V and 5 bases at J, with 12 bases in the middle. The CDR3 sequence is 13 residues long. CDR3 in DNA: TGTGCCAGCAGCCGAGGAGGGTGGGAGACCCAGTACTTC. The encoded protein is CASSRGGWETQYF.

This clonotype was found many times. The V gene is TRBV12-3 or TRBV12-4, the J gene TRBJ2-1, with TRBD1 identical over 7 bases. V was clipped by 7 bases and J by 0 bases; unmatched bases: 3. The length of the CDR3 is 14 residues. The CDR3 DNA reads TGTGCCAGCAATCACAGGGGCTCCTACAATGAGCAGTTCTTC. This translates into CASNHRGSYNEQFF.

This chain uses TRBV5-1 with TRBJ2-7; D is unresolved. This CDR3 spans 14 amino acids. Looked up from germline, CDR1 is SGHRS and CDR2 is YFSETQ. Trimming removed 0 bases at V and 6 bases at J, with 13 bases between. As DNA, the CDR3 is TGCGCCAGCAGCTTGGTGGTCCGAGGAGCCGAGCAGTACTTC. This gives the protein CASSLVVRGAEQYF. The full variable domain, completed using reference TRBV5-1 and TRBJ2-7, is KAGVTQTPRYLIKTRGQQVTLSCSPISGHRSVSWYQQTPGQGLQFLFEYFSETQRNKGNFPGRFSGRQFSNSRSEMNVSTLELGDSALYLCASSLVVRGAEQYFGPGTRLTVT.

The DNA for the CDR3 is TGTGCCAGCAGCGTAGCTCCCGGGCGGGGAACCACAGATACGCAGTATTTT. Its translation is CASSVAPGRGTTDTQYF. The chain carries TRBV9 and TRBJ2-3; tentative D call: TRBD2 (6 bases). This CDR3 is 17 amino acids long. In germline, CDR1 is SGDLS, CDR2 YYNGEE. V lost 0 bases and J 2 bases, leaving 16 bases between the germline ends.

This sequence joins TRBV9 and TRBJ2-3, with 7 bases lining up with TRBD2. Unmatched junction bases numbered 9, after V lost 4 bases and J lost 1 base. CDR1 is SGDLS and CDR2 is YYNGEE in the germline V gene. The CDR3 sequence is 16 residues long. CDR3 DNA: TGTGCCAGCAGCCGGCTGGCGGGGGACCGCACAGATACGCAGTATTTT. It encodes CASSRLAGDRTDTQYF.